This TCR beta chain was recovered during a study of CD8 T cells in ankylosing spondylitis. A quantitative 5'-RACE method, one with molecular barcodes, was used to make TCR beta libraries. TCRdb itself ran the 5' RACE reads through MiXCR, one entry per CDR3 protein. The sample gives 150,000 to 200,000 distinct CDR3 sequences, 9.8% of which show up once; approximately 16% is in the top ten. As to this clonotype: Its antigen is not identified.

Study-wide results and caveats: Reported data indicate significant enrichment of disease-linked clones within matched ankylosing spondylitis synovial fluid. A motif of 7 to 9 highly homologous TCR beta variants was seen as apparently characteristic of ankylosing spondylitis blood. A number of the motif variants had already been described in reactive arthritis synovial fluid and blood.

Material for sequencing was blood, either unsorted or a sorted T cell fraction (not recorded which). The origin of this receptor is a female donor with ankylosing spondylitis or in good health (not recorded which).

CDR3 in amino acids: CASSLSRGDGEQFF. CDR3 sequence (DNA): TGTGCCAGCAGCTTATCCAGGGGAGACGGTGAGCAGTTCTTC. The rearrangement links TRBV7-9 to TRBJ2-1; D possibly corresponds to TRBD1 (6 bases). CDR1 and CDR2 from the germline V gene are SEHNR and FQNEAQ (reference sequence). The CDR3 runs to 14 residues. The ends were cut back, 2 bases at V and 9 bases at J, with 14 bases in the middle.